This T cell receptor (beta chain) was captured by sequencing in a study of graft-versus-host responses after intestinal transplantation. Overall study context: Multivisceral, liver-intestinal, or isolated intestinal grafts went to recipients. Study observations and caveats: Recipient marrow contained GvH clones, some of which appeared first in ileum or blood. High graft-versus-host to host-versus-graft clonal ratios were found in allografts of patients who had graft-donor T cell macrochimerism.

A remark on this clone: The antigen remains unidentified.

CDR1 is MNHEY and CDR2 is SMNVEV in the germline V gene (reference sequence). Trimming removed 7 bases at V and 0 bases at J, with 13 bases between. The CDR3 is made up of 14 amino acids. Measured with immunoSEQ multiplex PCR; TCRdb has only the in-frame clones, and not every one. Here the sample spans roughly 89,000 clones, 91% being singletons. Sequencing was performed on unstimulated CD4+ T cells sorted from spleen or lymph node cells, taken before intestinal transplant. The V call is TRBV27, the J call TRBJ2-7, with D maybe TRBD2 (6 bases). This TCR was sampled from a human donor who received an intestinal transplant. The CDR3 DNA reads as TGTGCCAGCAAAAGAGGGGACTTCTCCTACGAGCAGTACTTC. It yields the protein CASKRGDFSYEQYF.